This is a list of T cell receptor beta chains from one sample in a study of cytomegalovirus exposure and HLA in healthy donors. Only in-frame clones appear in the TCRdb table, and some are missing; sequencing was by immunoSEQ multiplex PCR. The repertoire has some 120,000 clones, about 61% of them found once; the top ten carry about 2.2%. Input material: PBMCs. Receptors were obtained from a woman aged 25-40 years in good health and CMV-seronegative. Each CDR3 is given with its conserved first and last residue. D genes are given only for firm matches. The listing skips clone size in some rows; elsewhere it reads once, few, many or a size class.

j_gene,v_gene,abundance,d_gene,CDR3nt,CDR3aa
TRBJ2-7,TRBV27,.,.,TGTGCCAGCAGGGACAATCTCTACGAGCAGTACTTC,CASRDNLYEQYF
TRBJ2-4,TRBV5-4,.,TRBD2,TGTGCCAGCAGCTCGGGACGGGGGGAGGACATTCAGTACTTC,CASSSGRGEDIQYF
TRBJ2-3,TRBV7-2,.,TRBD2,TGTGCCAGCAGAACTAGGGCGGGAGTGAGCACAGATACGCAGTATTTT,CASRTRAGVSTDTQYF
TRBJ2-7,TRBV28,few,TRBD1,TGTGCCAGCAGTTTGGGACAGGGTGTGGACGAGCAGTACTTC,CASSLGQGVDEQYF
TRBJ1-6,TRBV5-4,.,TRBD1,TGTGCCAGCAGCGTGACAGGGTATTATTCACCCCTCCACTTT,CASSVTGYYSPLHF
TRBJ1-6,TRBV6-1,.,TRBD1,TGTGCCAGCAGTGAAGGGACAGGGTATAATTCACCCCTCCACTTT,CASSEGTGYNSPLHF
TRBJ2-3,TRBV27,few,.,TGTGCCAGCAGTTTTCAGGCTTCCACAGATACGCAGTATTTT,CASSFQASTDTQYF
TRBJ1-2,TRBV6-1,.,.,TGTGCCAGCACCAATACCAGGGGCAGGGATGGCTACACCTTC,CASTNTRGRDGYTF
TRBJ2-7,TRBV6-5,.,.,TGTGCCAGCAGTCCCACGGGAGTCCGCTCCTACGAGCAGTACTTC,CASSPTGVRSYEQYF
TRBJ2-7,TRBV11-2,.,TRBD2,TGTGCCAGCAGCCCCACCGCTAGCGGGATTGTAGGCGAGCAGTACTTC,CASSPTASGIVGEQYF
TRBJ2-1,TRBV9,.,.,TGTGCCAGCACCCCGACAGGAACGGCGACCGACTACAATGAGCAGTTCTTC,CASTPTGTATDYNEQFF
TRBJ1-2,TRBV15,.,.,TGTGCCACCAGCAGGGAGGGTGGGGTTTATGGCTACACCTTC,CATSREGGVYGYTF
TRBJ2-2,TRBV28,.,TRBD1,TGTGCCAGCAGTTTGCCGCGTGGGACAGGGTCCACCGGGGAGCTGTTTTTT,CASSLPRGTGSTGELFF
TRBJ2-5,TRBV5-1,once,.,TGCGCCAGCAGCTTGGGACCGACAGGATCACAAGAGACCCAGTACTTC,CASSLGPTGSQETQYF
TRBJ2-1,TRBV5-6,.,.,TGTGCCAGCAGCTTGAGTCTAGCCTACAATGAGCAGTTCTTC,CASSLSLAYNEQFF
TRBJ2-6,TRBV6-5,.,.,TGTGCCACAGACTCTGGGGCCAACGTCCTGACTTTC,CATDSGANVLTF
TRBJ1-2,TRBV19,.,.,TGTGCCAGTAGTACTACAGGCCCGGGGGTTTATGGCTACACCTTC,CASSTTGPGVYGYTF
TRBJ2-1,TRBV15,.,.,TGTGCCACCAGGGGACACGACGACTACAATGAGCAGTTCTTC,CATRGHDDYNEQFF
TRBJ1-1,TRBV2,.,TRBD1,TGTGCCAGCTCTATAAGACAGGGAAGCACTGAAGCTTTCTTT,CASSIRQGSTEAFF
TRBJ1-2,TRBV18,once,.,TGTGCCAGCTCACCTCAGGAATATGGCTACACCTTC,CASSPQEYGYTF
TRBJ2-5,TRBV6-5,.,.,TGTGCCATCCTGGTCGGAGAGACCCAGTACTTC,CAILVGETQYF
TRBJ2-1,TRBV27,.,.,TGTGCCAGCGGGAAAGTGCAGGGGCAGTTCTTC,CASGKVQGQFF
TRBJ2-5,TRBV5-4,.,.,TGTGCCAGCAGGGCAGGGTCGTACCAAGAGACCCAGTACTTC,CASRAGSYQETQYF
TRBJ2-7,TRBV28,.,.,TGTGCCAGCAGTTTATATAGGGGGAGCTCCTACGAGCAGTACTTC,CASSLYRGSSYEQYF
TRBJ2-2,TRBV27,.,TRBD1,TGTGCCAGCAGTCAGGGGGCACACGCGAACACCGGGGAGCTGTTTTTT,CASSQGAHANTGELFF
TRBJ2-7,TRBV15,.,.,TGTGCCACCAGCAGACGGGACATCTCCTACGAGCAGTACTTC,CATSRRDISYEQYF
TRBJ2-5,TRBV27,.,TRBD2,TGTGCCAGCAGCCCGGGACTAGCGGGAGGTCGGGAAGAGACCCAGTACTTC,CASSPGLAGGREETQYF
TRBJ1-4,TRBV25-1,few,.,TGTGCCAGCAGTGAGTCAGGGGTAGCTAATGAAAAACTGTTTTTT,CASSESGVANEKLFF
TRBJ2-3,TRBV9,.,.,TGTGCCAGCAGCGTAGCCAGGGCGGATACGCAGTATTTT,CASSVARADTQYF
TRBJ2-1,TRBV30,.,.,TGTGCCTGGAGTAGGGGGGGAGGCCGGGATGAGCAGTTCTTC,CAWSRGGGRDEQFF
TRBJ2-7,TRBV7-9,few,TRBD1,TGTGCCAGCAGCTTTCAGGACAGGGGTGACTACGAGCAGTACTTC,CASSFQDRGDYEQYF
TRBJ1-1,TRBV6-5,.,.,TGTGCCAGCAGTTACGCCGGACTTGAGGCTTTCTTT,CASSYAGLEAFF
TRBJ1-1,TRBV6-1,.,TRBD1,TGTGCCAGCAGTGGGGACAGTGTTGGTTTCTTT,CASSGDSVGFF
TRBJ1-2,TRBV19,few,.,TGTGCCAGTAGTACGACATTCTATGGCTACACCTTC,CASSTTFYGYTF
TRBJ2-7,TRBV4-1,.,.,TGCGCCAGCAGCCAAGATATGTACGAGCAGTACTTC,CASSQDMYEQYF
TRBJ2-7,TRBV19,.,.,TGTGCCACCTCGGGGGCTAGCGGAGCCTACGAGCAGTACTTC,CATSGASGAYEQYF
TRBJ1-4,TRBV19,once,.,TGTGCCAGCAGGGATCCCTTCGGTGAAAAACTGTTTTTT,CASRDPFGEKLFF
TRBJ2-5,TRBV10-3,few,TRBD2,TGTGCCATCAGGGCAGATAGCGGGAGCGGAGAGACCCAGTACTTC,CAIRADSGSGETQYF
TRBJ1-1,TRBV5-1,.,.,TGCGCCAGCAGCTCAGAGCCGGGGGGTATTAACACTGAAGCTTTCTTT,CASSSEPGGINTEAFF
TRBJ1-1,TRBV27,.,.,TGTGCCAGCAGTTTAGAGGCTGTGAACACTGAAGCTTTCTTT,CASSLEAVNTEAFF
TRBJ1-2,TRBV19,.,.,TGTGCCAGTAGTATAGATGTAGATACTGGCTACACCTTC,CASSIDVDTGYTF
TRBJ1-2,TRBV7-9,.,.,TGTGCCAGCAGCTTAGAACAGGGTTCCTATAGCTACACCTTC,CASSLEQGSYSYTF
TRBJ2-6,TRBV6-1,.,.,TGTGCCAGCAGTGAACCCGTCTCTGGGGCCAACGTCCTGACTTTC,CASSEPVSGANVLTF
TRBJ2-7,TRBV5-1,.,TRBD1,TGCGCCAGCAGCCCATGGGACAGGGGTTACGAGCAGTACTTC,CASSPWDRGYEQYF
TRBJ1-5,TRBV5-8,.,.,TGTGCCAGCAGCTTCCTTTTGGCCGGCAATCAGCCCCAGCATTTT,CASSFLLAGNQPQHF
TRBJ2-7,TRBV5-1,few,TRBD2,TGCGCCAGCAGCCGGACTAGCGGGAGGCTAGCTGTTAACGAGCAGTACTTC,CASSRTSGRLAVNEQYF
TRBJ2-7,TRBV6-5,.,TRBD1,TGTGCCAGCAGCCGTCGACAGGGAATCTTCGACGAGCAGTACTTC,CASSRRQGIFDEQYF
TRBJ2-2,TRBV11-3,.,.,TGTGCCAGCAGCTCAAGCATCACCGGGGAGCTGTTTTTT,CASSSSITGELFF
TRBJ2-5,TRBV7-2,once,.,TGTGCCAGCAGCTATAATAGAGGCAAAGAGACCCAGTACTTC,CASSYNRGKETQYF
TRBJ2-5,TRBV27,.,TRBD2,TGTGCCAGCAGGAGTTTACCCCTGGGACTAGCGGAAGAGACCCAGTACTTC,CASRSLPLGLAEETQYF
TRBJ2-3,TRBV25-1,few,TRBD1,TGTGCCAGCAGTGATTCTCGGACAGGGTCCACAGATACGCAGTATTTT,CASSDSRTGSTDTQYF
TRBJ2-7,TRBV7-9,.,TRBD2,TGTGCCAGCAGCTTAGAATCCCGGTCCGGGAGGGGCTACGAGCAGTACTTC,CASSLESRSGRGYEQYF
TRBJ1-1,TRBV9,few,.,TGTGCCAGCAGCGCCACGGGACAGAACACTGAAGCTTTCTTT,CASSATGQNTEAFF
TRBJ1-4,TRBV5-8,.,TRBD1,TGTGCCAGCAGCCCTGGGACAGGGGGTGCTTATGAAAAACTGTTTTTT,CASSPGTGGAYEKLFF
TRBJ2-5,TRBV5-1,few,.,TGCGCCAGCAGCCCCGACCAAGAGACCCAGTACTTC,CASSPDQETQYF
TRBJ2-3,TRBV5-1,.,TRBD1,TGCGCCAGCAGCTTGGGACAGGGGGGAGATACGCAGTATTTT,CASSLGQGGDTQYF
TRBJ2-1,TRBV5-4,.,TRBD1,TGTGCCAGCAGCTGGACAGGGGCCTACAATGAGCAGTTCTTC,CASSWTGAYNEQFF